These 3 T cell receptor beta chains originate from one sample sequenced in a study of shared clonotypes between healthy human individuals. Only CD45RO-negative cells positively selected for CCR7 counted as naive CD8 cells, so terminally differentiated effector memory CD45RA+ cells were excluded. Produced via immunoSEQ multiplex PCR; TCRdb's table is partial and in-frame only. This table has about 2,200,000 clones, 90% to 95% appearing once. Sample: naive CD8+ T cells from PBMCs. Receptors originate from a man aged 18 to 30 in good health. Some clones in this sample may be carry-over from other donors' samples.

The CDR3 protein is CASNRTSGVYEQFF. In nucleotides, the CDR3 is TGTGCCAGCAATCGGACTAGCGGGGTCTATGAGCAGTTCTTC. This chain links TRBV27 with TRBJ2-1, with TRBD2 identical over 12 bases. The CDR3 is 14 amino acids. Germline values: CDR1 MNHEY, CDR2 SMNVEV (reference sequence). The V and J ends lost 7 bases and 8 bases, in that order; junction bases with no gene match: 6.

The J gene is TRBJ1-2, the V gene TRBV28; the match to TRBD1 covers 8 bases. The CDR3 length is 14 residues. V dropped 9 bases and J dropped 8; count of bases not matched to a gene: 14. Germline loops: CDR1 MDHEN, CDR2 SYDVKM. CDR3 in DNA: TGTGCCAGTATCATCGGGACAGGCAAAATAGGCTACACCTTC. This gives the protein CASIIGTGKIGYTF.

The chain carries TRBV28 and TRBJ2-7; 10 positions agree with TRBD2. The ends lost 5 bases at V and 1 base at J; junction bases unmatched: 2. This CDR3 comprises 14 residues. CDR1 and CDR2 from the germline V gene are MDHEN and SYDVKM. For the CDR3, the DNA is TGTGCCAGCAGTAAGGGACTAGCGTCCTACGAGCAGTACTTC. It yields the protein CASSKGLASYEQYF. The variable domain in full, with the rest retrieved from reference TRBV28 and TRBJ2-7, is DVKVTQSSRYLVKRTGEKVFLECVQDMDHENMFWYRQDPGLGLRLIYFSYDVKMKEKGDIPEGYSVSREKKERFSLILESASTNQTSMYLCASSKGLASYEQYFGPGTRLTVT.